Reported below is one T cell receptor (beta chain). Ages ranged from about 18 to 100 years, with residence in 24 US areas. Germline CDR1 reads SGHNT; CDR2 reads YYREEE (reference sequence). The CDR3 spans 13 residues. Trimming shortened V by 0 bases and J by 7 bases, and 10 bases separated the two germline ends. The data originate from a study of blood T cell repertoires in COVID-19. Background on the study: Donors in the United States, Italy and Spain gave samples during acute or convalescent COVID-19. T cells, B-cell-depleted T cells, or PBMCs provided the cDNA or gDNA that served as material.

Under the authors' procedure: Amplifying reference gene primers gave estimates of nucleated cell counts. Produced via immunoSEQ multiplex PCR; TCRdb's table is partial and in-frame only. D and trimming were read from the DNA, whereas the V and J calls and clone size are those reported in that table. Of some 320,000 clones listed, about nine tenths were seen once; the top ten hold 2% to 3%. Input material: PBMCs or T cells enriched from blood (not recorded which). The V gene is TRBV5-4, the J gene TRBJ1-2; D perhaps matches TRBD1 (5 bases). The receptor was isolated from a man aged 60-69 years who had recovered from COVID-19. CDR3 DNA: TGTGCCAGCAGCTTGGGAGCCAGGGTTGGCTACACCTTC. This translates into CASSLGARVGYTF.